This is a list of T cell receptor beta chains from one sample in a study of T cells in Graves' hyperthyroidism and ophthalmopathy. TCRdb called the multiplex PCR reads again in MiXCR, with one record for every CDR3 protein. Of fewer than 700,000 distinct CDR3 sequences listed, 15% to 20% were seen once; the top ten hold around 17%. The sequenced sample was blood. These receptors were taken from a woman aged 18-35 years with Graves' ophthalmopathy. Each CDR3 is given with its conserved first and last residue. Each record gives: V gene, J gene, D gene, clone size, CDR3 protein, CDR3 DNA. A D gene is named only where the DNA matches it firmly. Clone sizes are given selectively: once, few, many, or a class where the clone is expanded.

TRBV6-1,TRBJ1-2,-,-,CASRGDRSYYGYTF,TGTGCCAGCCGCGGGGATAGGTCATACTATGGCTACACCTTC
TRBV5-1,TRBJ1-2,TRBD1,-,CASSSTGGGYTF,TGCGCCAGCAGCTCCACAGGGGGGGGCTACACCTTC
TRBV6-1,TRBJ2-7,TRBD1,-,CASSEEDRMHYEQYF,TGTGCCAGCAGTGAGGAGGACAGGATGCACTACGAGCAGTACTTC
TRBV5-1,TRBJ2-1,TRBD2,-,CATPRGGSYNEQFF,TGCGCCACCCCCCGGGGGGGATCCTACAATGAGCAGTTCTTC
TRBV19,TRBJ2-5,-,-,CASRPRTQETQYF,TGTGCCAGTAGGCCTAGGACCCAAGAGACCCAGTACTTC
TRBV10-2,TRBJ2-1,-,few,CASSASSLPYNEQFF,TGCGCCAGCAGTGCTTCAAGCCTCCCCTACAATGAGCAGTTCTTC
TRBV19,TRBJ1-1,-,-,CASSIGVRQGPDTEAFF,TGTGCCAGTAGTATAGGTGTGCGGCAGGGGCCGGACACTGAAGCTTTCTTT
TRBV19,TRBJ1-5,-,-,CASSSRPRGSGQPQHF,TGTGCCAGTAGTTCCAGGCCTAGGGGGTCGGGCCAGCCCCAGCATTTT
TRBV6-1,TRBJ2-2,-,-,CASSVTSPGPTGELFF,TGTGCCAGCAGCGTCACCTCCCCAGGTCCCACCGGGGAGCTGTTTTTT
TRBV4-1,TRBJ2-5,-,-,CASSQEALPYQETQYF,TGCGCCAGCAGCCAAGAGGCCTTACCGTACCAAGAGACCCAGTACTTC
TRBV7-2,TRBJ2-7,TRBD1,many,CASGVGQGEDEQYF,TGTGCCAGCGGCGTGGGACAGGGGGAGGACGAGCAGTACTTC
TRBV5-1,TRBJ2-3,-,many,CASRVLTGDTQYF,TGCGCCAGCAGGGTTCTTACAGGGGATACGCAGTATTTT
TRBV3-1,TRBJ2-1,TRBD2,few,CASSQEGGTSGARYNEQFF,TGTGCCAGCAGCCAAGAGGGGGGGACTAGCGGGGCCCGTTACAATGAGCAGTTCTTC
TRBV3-1,TRBJ1-1,-,many,CASSQVGQAGTGTEAFF,TGTGCCAGCAGCCAAGTAGGGCAAGCCGGGACGGGCACTGAAGCTTTCTTT
TRBV20-1,TRBJ1-2,-,many,CSAWTDDVGGYTF,TGCAGTGCCTGGACGGACGATGTCGGTGGCTACACCTTC
TRBV5-1,TRBJ2-1,TRBD2,many,CASSVDRGGAARNEQFF,TGCGCCAGCAGCGTGGATAGGGGAGGGGCCGCCCGGAATGAGCAGTTCTTC
TRBV15,TRBJ1-2,TRBD1,few,CATSSRGTGGYGYTF,TGTGCCACCAGCAGTAGGGGGACAGGGGGGTATGGCTACACCTTC
TRBV7-2,TRBJ2-2,TRBD1,few,CASSFLYRGENTGEPFF,TGTGCCAGCAGCTTCCTCTACAGGGGGGAGAACACCGGGGAGCCGTTTTTT
TRBV28,TRBJ1-1,TRBD1,many,CASSFSGGETEAFF,TGTGCCAGCAGTTTCTCAGGGGGGGAAACTGAAGCTTTCTTT
TRBV3-1,TRBJ2-1,TRBD2,many,CASSQGSGGLNEQFF,TGTGCCAGCAGCCAAGGAAGCGGGGGTCTCAATGAGCAGTTCTTC
TRBV27,TRBJ2-3,TRBD2,-,CASSFLAGGLTSTDTQYF,TGTGCCAGCAGTTTCCTAGCGGGAGGGTTGACTAGCACAGATACGCAGTATTTT
TRBV6-1,TRBJ2-6,-,many,CASRAGTPGANVLTF,TGTGCCAGCAGGGCCGGGACACCTGGGGCCAACGTCCTGACTTTC
TRBV28,TRBJ2-3,-,many,CASSPVSGRTQYF,TGTGCCAGCAGCCCCGTTTCAGGGCGAACGCAGTATTTT
TRBV7-2,TRBJ2-7,TRBD1,many,CASRYGTGSSYEQYF,TGTGCCAGCAGATACGGGACAGGGAGCTCCTACGAGCAGTACTTC
TRBV6-1,TRBJ2-7,TRBD2,many,CASSWGLYSYEQYF,TGTGCCAGCAGTTGGGGACTATACTCCTACGAGCAGTACTTC
TRBV20-1,TRBJ1-1,-,many,CSAREPGTITEAFF,TGCAGTGCTAGAGAACCAGGGACCATCACTGAAGCTTTCTTT
TRBV6-1,TRBJ2-5,TRBD2,-,CASRPSGGGETQYF,TGTGCCAGCAGACCTAGCGGGGGAGGAGAGACCCAGTACTTC
TRBV7-9,TRBJ1-2,-,-,CASSSLDRQANYGYTF,TGTGCCAGCAGCTCCCTTGACAGGCAAGCTAACTATGGCTACACCTTC
TRBV7-6,TRBJ1-1,-,many,CASSLLRGDLATEAFF,TGTGCCAGCAGCTTATTGCGGGGAGACCTAGCTACTGAAGCTTTCTTT
TRBV3-1,TRBJ2-3,-,many,CASSPYTDTQYF,TGTGCCAGCAGCCCGTACACAGATACGCAGTATTTT
TRBV5-6,TRBJ2-7,-,few,CASSLWGSFYEQYF,TGTGCCAGCAGCTTGTGGGGTTCCTTCTACGAGCAGTACTTC
TRBV30,TRBJ1-6,TRBD1,many,CAWSRRQGNSPLHF,TGTGCCTGGAGTAGAAGACAGGGTAATTCACCCCTCCACTTT
TRBV5-4,TRBJ2-2,-,-,CASSLGAARTGELFF,TGTGCCAGCAGCTTGGGGGCAGCTCGGACCGGGGAGCTGTTTTTT
TRBV7-9,TRBJ1-1,-,-,CASSPGGGATEAFF,TGTGCCAGCAGCCCAGGAGGGGGTGCCACTGAAGCTTTCTTT
TRBV29-1,TRBJ2-4,-,-,CSASDSADIQYF,TGCAGCGCTTCAGATAGCGCGGACATTCAGTACTTC
TRBV4-1,TRBJ1-3,-,-,CASSQVGYQSGNTIYF,TGCGCCAGCAGCCAAGTCGGATACCAATCTGGAAACACCATATATTTT
TRBV27,TRBJ1-1,-,many,CASSFSRITEAFF,TGTGCCAGCAGTTTTTCCCGGATCACTGAAGCTTTCTTT
TRBV11-2,TRBJ1-2,-,-,CASSFTDEGGYTF,TGTGCCAGCAGCTTCACCGACGAGGGCGGCTACACCTTC
TRBV5-1,TRBJ2-2,TRBD2,-,CASSLVPSGDGNTGELFF,TGCGCCAGCAGCTTGGTTCCTAGCGGGGACGGGAACACCGGGGAGCTGTTTTTT
TRBV2,TRBJ1-2,-,many,CASTRSGSRGYTF,TGTGCCAGCACGCGGTCAGGGAGTAGAGGCTACACCTTC
TRBV5-8,TRBJ2-1,-,few,CASSPGEGTYNEQFF,TGTGCCAGCAGCCCCGGTGAGGGCACCTACAATGAGCAGTTCTTC
TRBV11-2,TRBJ2-7,-,many,CASSSVIGERYF,TGTGCCAGCAGCTCCGTAATCGGCGAGCGGTACTTC